This T cell receptor beta chain was captured by sequencing in a study of control samples from healthy donors and cancer patients. Measured with immunoSEQ multiplex PCR; TCRdb has only the in-frame clones, and not every one. Of under 300,000 clones in the sample, over 70% were seen once. Germline V gene sequence: CDR1 MNHEY, CDR2 SVGAGI. Trimming pared 2 bases from V and 1 base from J, leaving 11 bases between. The CDR3 has 15 residues. The rearrangement joins TRBV6-5 to TRBJ1-1; TRBD1 might be the D (5 bases). Source material: PBMCs. This receptor was obtained from a woman aged 60-70 years with lung cancer. As DNA, the CDR3 is TGTGCCAGCAGTTACAGCAGAAGGGGGAACACTGAAGCTTTCTTT. Translation gives CASSYSRRGNTEAFF.